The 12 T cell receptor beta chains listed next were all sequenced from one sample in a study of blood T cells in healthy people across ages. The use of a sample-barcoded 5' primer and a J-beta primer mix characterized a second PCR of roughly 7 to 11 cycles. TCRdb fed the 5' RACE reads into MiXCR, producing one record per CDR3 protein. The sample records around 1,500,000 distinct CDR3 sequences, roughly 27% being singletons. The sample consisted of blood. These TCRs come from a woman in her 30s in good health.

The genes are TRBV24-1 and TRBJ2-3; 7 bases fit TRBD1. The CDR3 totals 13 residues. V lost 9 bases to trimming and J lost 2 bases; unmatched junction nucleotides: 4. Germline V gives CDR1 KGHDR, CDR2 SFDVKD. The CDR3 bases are TGTGCCACCCGGGACAGCTCCACAGATACGCAGTATTTT. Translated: CATRDSSTDTQYF.

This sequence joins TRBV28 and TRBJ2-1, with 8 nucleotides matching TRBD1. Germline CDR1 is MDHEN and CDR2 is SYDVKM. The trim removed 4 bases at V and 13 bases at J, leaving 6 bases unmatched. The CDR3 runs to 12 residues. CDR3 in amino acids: CASSSPGQGQFF. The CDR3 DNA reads TGTGCCAGCAGTTCACCCGGACAGGGTCAGTTCTTC.

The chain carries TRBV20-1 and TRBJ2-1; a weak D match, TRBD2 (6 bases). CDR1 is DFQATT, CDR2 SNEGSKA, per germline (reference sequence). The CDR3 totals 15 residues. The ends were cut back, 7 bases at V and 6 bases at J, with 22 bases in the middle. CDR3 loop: CSVGFGGATLNEQFF. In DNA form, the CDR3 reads TGCAGTGTCGGCTTCGGCGGGGCGACACTCAATGAGCAGTTCTTC.

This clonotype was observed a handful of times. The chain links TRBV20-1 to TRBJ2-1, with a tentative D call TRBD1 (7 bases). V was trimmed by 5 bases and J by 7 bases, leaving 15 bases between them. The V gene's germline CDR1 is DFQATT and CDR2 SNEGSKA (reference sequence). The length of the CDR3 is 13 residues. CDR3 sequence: CSASQQGRNEQFF. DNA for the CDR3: TGCAGTGCTTCTCAACAGGGGAGGAATGAGCAGTTCTTC.

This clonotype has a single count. Written as DNA, the CDR3 is TGTGCCAGTTATGACAGGGGGCAGGAGACCCAGTACTTC. Protein sequence: CASYDRGQETQYF. The rearrangement joins TRBV19 to TRBJ2-5; 10 bases are shared with TRBD1. This CDR3 spans 13 amino acids. With V trimmed by 8 bases and J by 5 bases, 5 bases remained unmatched. Germline V CDR1 and CDR2: LNHDA, SQIVND (reference sequence).

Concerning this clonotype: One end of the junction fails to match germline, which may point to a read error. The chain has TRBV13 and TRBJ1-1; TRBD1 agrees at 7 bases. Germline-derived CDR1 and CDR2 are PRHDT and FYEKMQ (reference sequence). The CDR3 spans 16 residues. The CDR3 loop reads CAGSLGEDRNSTEAFF. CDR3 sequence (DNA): TGTGCCGGCAGCTTAGGCGAGGACAGGAATAGTACTGAAGCTTTCTTT.

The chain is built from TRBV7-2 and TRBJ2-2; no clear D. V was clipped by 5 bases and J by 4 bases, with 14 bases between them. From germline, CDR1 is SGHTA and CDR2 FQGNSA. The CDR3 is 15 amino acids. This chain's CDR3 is CASSQDLEATGELFF. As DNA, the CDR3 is TGTGCCAGCAGCCAAGACCTAGAGGCCACCGGGGAGCTGTTTTTT.

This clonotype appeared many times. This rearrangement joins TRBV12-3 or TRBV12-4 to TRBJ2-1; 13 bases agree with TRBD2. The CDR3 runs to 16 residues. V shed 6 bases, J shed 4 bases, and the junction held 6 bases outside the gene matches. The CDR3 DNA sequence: TGTGCCAGCAGCGCTCCGGGACTAGCGGGATACAATGAGCAGTTCTTC. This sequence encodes CASSAPGLAGYNEQFF.

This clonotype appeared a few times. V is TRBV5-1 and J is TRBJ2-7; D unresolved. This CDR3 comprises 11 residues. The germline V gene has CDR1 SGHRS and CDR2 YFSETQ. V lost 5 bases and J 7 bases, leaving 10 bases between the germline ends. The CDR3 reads CASRSGNEQYF. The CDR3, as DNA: TGCGCCAGCAGGTCGGGCAATGAGCAGTACTTC.

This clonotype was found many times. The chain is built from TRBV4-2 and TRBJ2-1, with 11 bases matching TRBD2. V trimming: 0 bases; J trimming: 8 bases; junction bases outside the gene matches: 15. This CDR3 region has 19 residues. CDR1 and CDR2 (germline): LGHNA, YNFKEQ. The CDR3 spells CASSQDFAPSGGFRDEQFF. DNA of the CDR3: TGTGCCAGCAGCCAAGATTTTGCGCCTAGCGGGGGGTTTAGGGATGAGCAGTTCTTC.

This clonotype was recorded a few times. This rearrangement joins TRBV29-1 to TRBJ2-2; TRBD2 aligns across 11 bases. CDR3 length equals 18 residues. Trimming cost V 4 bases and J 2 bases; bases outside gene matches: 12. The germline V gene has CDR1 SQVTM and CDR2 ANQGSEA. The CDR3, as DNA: TGCAGCGTTGTGGGGCATACTAGCGGGGGCCCTAACACCGGGGAGCTGTTTTTT. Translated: CSVVGHTSGGPNTGELFF.

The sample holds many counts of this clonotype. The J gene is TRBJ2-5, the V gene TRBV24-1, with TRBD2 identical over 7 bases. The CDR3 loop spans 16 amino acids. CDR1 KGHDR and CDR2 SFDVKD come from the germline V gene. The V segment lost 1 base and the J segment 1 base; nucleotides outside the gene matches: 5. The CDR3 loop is CATSDFRGLSQETQYF. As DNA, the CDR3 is TGTGCCACCAGTGATTTCCGGGGACTATCCCAAGAGACCCAGTACTTC.